One TCR beta chain is described in this entry. Its matching antigen is unknown. V shed 4 bases and J shed 0 bases, with 25 bases lying between them. Germline CDR1 is SQVTM and CDR2 is ANQGSEA. The CDR3 is made up of 19 amino acids. This sample is part of a study of shared clonotypes between healthy human individuals. Study-wide results and limits: Clonotypes which were not shared had lower generation probabilities than clonotypes that all four donors shared. A handful of donors shared about 5% of their naive CD4 clonotypes.

CD45RO-negative cells were positively selected for CCR7, leaving out terminally differentiated effector memory CD45RA+ cells. As processed by the authors: Filtering was not the same, since immunoSEQ gave junction-only sequences without quality scores. TCRdb keeps only in-frame clones here, not all; method: immunoSEQ multiplex PCR. That table furnishes V, J and clone size, whereas the DNA furnished D and trimming. The sample holds more than 550,000 clones, roughly nine tenths seen once. This clonotype originated in a man aged 25 to 40 in good health. Specimen: naive CD8+ T cells sorted from blood. V and J are TRBV29-1 and TRBJ1-5; a weak D match, TRBD1 (5 bases). Here the CDR3 DNA reads TGCAGCGTTGGCCTTCCCGGGACCCAGCCCCCTTATAGCAATCAGCCCCAGCATTTT. It yields the protein CSVGLPGTQPPYSNQPQHF. Based on the CDR3 plus reference TRBV29-1 and TRBJ1-5, the full variable domain is SAVISQKPSRDICQRGTSLTIQCQVDSQVTMMFWYRQQPGQSLTLIATANQGSEATYESGFVIDKFPISRPNLTFSTLTVSNMSPEDSSIYLCSVGLPGTQPPYSNQPQHFGDGTRLSIL.